Given below is one T cell receptor (beta chain) in context. Each cDNA molecule in the library carried unique molecular identifiers. One entry per CDR3 protein results from TCRdb running MiXCR on the RACE reads. The sample yields 80,000 to 100,000 distinct CDR3 sequences, roughly a tenth seen once. These data originate in a study of human T cells and chemical hapten exposure. Study context: Donors were sensitized with 2% DPC on the upper inner arm.

As to time point: patch test 2, 6 weeks after DPC sensitization. The treatment is: therapeutic diphenylcyclopropenone sensitization with weekly scalp DPC. The sequencing here drew on whole blood, taken in connection with sensitization to the hapten diphenylcyclopropenone (DPC). The clonotype comes from a woman aged 40-49 years with alopecia areata. Some clones in this sample may be carry-over from other donors' samples.

CDR3 sequence reads: CSARMGLVGNNYGYTF. The CDR3 nucleotides are TGCAGTGCTAGAATGGGACTTGTGGGGAATAACTATGGCTACACCTTC. V gene TRBV20-1 combines with J gene TRBJ1-2; a possible D gene is TRBD1 (5 bases). V lost 2 bases to trimming and J lost 1 base, with 17 bases between them. The V gene's germline CDR1 is DFQATT and CDR2 SNEGSKA (reference sequence). There are 16 residues in the CDR3.